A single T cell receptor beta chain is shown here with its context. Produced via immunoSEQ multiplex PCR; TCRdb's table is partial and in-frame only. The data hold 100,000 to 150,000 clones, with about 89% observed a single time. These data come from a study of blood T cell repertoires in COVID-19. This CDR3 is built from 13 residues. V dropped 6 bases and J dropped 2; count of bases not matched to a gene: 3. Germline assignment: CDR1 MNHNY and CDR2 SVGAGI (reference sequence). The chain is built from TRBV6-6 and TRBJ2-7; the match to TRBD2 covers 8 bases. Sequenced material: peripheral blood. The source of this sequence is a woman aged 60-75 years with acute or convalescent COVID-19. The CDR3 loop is CASRREVPYEQYV. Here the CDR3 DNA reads TGTGCCAGCAGGCGGGAGGTCCCCTACGAGCAGTACGTC.